This TCR beta chain stems from a study of cytomegalovirus exposure and HLA in healthy donors. V shed 5 bases and J 1 base; nucleotides not matched to a gene: 10. The germline V gene encodes CDR1 SEHNR and CDR2 FQNEAQ (reference sequence). This CDR3 comprises 16 residues. Study-wide points: The study listed approximately 170 cytomegalovirus-associated TCR beta chains. Presence/absence analysis assumed near-uniform sequencing depth across donors.

Remarks on this clone: Its antigen is unidentified.

Researchers ran the PCR with 60 Vbeta and 13 Jbeta primers. Authors' data handling: About 9.9 million of the roughly 80 million unique TCR beta chains counted in a later analysis were shared. Using immunoSEQ multiplex PCR, the repertoire was profiled, and TCRdb retains in-frame clones only, with some absent. V and J calls and clone size come straight from that table; D and trimming were deduced from the DNA. The sample holds fewer than 250,000 clones; around 85% are singletons and the top ten take 0.2% to 0.25%. The sequence came from a girl aged 2 to 9 in good health and CMV-seronegative. Source material: PBMCs. The V and J genes are TRBV7-9 and TRBJ1-2; 7 bases line up with TRBD1. CDR3 sequence: CASSHLDREFNYGYTF. The CDR3, as DNA: TGTGCCAGCAGCCACCTAGACAGGGAATTTAACTATGGCTACACCTTC.